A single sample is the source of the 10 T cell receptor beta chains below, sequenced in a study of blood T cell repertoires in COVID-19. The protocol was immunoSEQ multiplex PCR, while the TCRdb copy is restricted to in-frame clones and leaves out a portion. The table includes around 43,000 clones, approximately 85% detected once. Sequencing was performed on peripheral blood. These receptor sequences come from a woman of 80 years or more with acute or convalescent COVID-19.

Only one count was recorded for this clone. The CDR3 sequence: CASSRPGQDYNEQFF. The CDR3 DNA follows: TGTGCCAGCAGCCGGCCGGGACAGGATTACAATGAGCAGTTCTTC. The chain links TRBV7-9 to TRBJ2-1; 8 positions match TRBD1. CDR1 is SEHNR, CDR2 FQNEAQ, per germline (reference sequence). This CDR3 is 15 amino acids long. V gave up 5 bases and J gave up 4 bases; unmatched junction bases: 7.

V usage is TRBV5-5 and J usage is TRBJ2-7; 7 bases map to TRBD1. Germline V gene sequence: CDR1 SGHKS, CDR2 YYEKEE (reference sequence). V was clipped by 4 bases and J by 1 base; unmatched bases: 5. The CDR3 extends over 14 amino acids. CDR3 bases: TGTGCCAGCAGCCCCGGGACAGAGTCCTACGAGCAGTACTTC. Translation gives CASSPGTESYEQYF.

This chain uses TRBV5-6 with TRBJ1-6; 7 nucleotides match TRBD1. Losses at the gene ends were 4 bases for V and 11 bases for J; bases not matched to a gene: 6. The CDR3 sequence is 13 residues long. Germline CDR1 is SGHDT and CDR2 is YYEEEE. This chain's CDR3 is CASSPSTGAPLHF. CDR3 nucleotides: TGTGCCAGCAGCCCCTCTACAGGGGCACCCCTCCACTTT.

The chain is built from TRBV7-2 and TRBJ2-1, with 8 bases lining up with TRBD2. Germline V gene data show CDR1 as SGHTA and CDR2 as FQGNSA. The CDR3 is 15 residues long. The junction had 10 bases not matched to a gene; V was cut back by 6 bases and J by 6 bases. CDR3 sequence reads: CASRPQAGDTNEQFF. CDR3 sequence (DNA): TGTGCCAGCAGGCCCCAAGCGGGAGACACCAATGAGCAGTTCTTC.

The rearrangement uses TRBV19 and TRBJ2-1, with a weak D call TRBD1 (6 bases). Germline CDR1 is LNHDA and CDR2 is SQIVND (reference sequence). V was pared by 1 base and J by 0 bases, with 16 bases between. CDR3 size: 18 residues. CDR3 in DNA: TGTGCCAGTAGTATAGGTCGGGGACACCACAGCTCCTACAATGAGCAGTTCTTC. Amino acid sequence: CASSIGRGHHSSYNEQFF. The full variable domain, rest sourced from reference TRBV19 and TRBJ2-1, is DGGITQSPKYLFRKEGQNVTLSCEQNLNHDAMYWYRQDPGQGLRLIYYSQIVNDFQKGDIAEGYSVSREKKESFPLTVTSAQKNPTAFYLCASSIGRGHHSSYNEQFFGPGTRLTVL.

The CDR3 is CASSFLSGGTEAFF. The CDR3 region has the DNA TGCGCCAGCAGCTTCCTATCAGGAGGTACTGAAGCTTTCTTT. V usage is TRBV5-1 and J usage is TRBJ1-1; no firm D call. Germline CDR1 and CDR2: SGHRS and YFSETQ. V lost 2 bases and J lost 5, with 13 bases in between. There are 14 residues in the CDR3.

The CDR3 loop reads CASSASGSRNRELFF. The CDR3 DNA reads TGTGCCAGCAGTGCTAGCGGGAGTAGAAATCGGGAGCTGTTTTTT. The V call is TRBV28, the J call TRBJ2-2; TRBD2 matches at 10 bases. Germline V lookup: CDR1 MDHEN, CDR2 SYDVKM. V dropped 5 bases and J dropped 9; count of bases not matched to a gene: 9. The CDR3 has 15 residues.

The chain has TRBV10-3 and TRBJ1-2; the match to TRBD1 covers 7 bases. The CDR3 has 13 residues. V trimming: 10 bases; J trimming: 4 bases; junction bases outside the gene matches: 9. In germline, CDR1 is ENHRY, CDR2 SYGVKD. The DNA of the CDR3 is TGTGCCACAAACTCGGGACAGAGCTATGGCTACACCTTC. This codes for CATNSGQSYGYTF.

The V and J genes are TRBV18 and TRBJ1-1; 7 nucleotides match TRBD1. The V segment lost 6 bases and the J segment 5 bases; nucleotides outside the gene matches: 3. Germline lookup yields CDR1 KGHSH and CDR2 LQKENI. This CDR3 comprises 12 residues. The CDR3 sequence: CASSEGQTEAFF. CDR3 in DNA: TGTGCCAGCTCGGAGGGACAGACTGAAGCTTTCTTT.

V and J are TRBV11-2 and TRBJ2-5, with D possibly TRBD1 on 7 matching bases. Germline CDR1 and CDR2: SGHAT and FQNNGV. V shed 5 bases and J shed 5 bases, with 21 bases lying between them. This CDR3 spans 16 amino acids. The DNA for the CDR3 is TGTGCCAGCAGCGAGGGGGCGTTCTCGGGAGTGGAGACCCAGTACTTC. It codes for CASSEGAFSGVETQYF.